A selection of T cell receptor beta chains follows, all from one sample in a study of cytomegalovirus exposure and HLA in healthy donors. Sequencing used immunoSEQ multiplex PCR; TCRdb keeps in-frame clones, though not all of them. The table includes about 130,000 clones, around 85% detected once. The source material was PBMCs. All receptors come from a woman aged 25 to 39 in good health and CMV-seropositive. Both conserved end residues are part of each CDR3. The order of the fields is CDR3 length, V gene, J gene, clone size, D gene, CDR3 protein, CDR3 DNA. D genes are given only for firm matches. Rows may omit the clone size; those that give it use once, few, many or a size class.

len: 15
v_gene: TRBV6-5
j_gene: TRBJ1-1
abundance: few
d_gene: .
CDR3aa: CASSRQANQNTEAFF
CDR3nt: TGTGCCAGCAGCCGACAGGCTAATCAGAACACTGAAGCTTTCTTT

len: 16
v_gene: TRBV19
j_gene: TRBJ1-5
abundance: once
d_gene: TRBD1
CDR3aa: CASSNRGRDSNQPQHF
CDR3nt: TGTGCCAGTAGTAACAGGGGTCGGGATAGCAATCAGCCCCAGCATTTT

len: 14
v_gene: TRBV11-3
j_gene: TRBJ2-3
abundance: once
d_gene: .
CDR3aa: CASSLGRGTDTQYF
CDR3nt: TGTGCCAGCAGCTTAGGAAGAGGCACAGATACGCAGTATTTT

len: 14
v_gene: TRBV5-1
j_gene: TRBJ2-7
abundance: .
d_gene: .
CDR3aa: CASSLAPGENEQYF
CDR3nt: TGCGCCAGCAGCTTGGCGCCAGGGGAGAACGAGCAGTACTTC

len: 14
v_gene: TRBV13
j_gene: TRBJ1-1
abundance: few
d_gene: .
CDR3aa: CASSLPSLGTEAFF
CDR3nt: TGTGCCAGCAGCTTACCAAGTCTAGGCACTGAAGCTTTCTTT

len: 13
v_gene: TRBV19
j_gene: TRBJ1-4
abundance: .
d_gene: .
CDR3aa: CASRRANVEKLFF
CDR3nt: TGTGCCAGCCGGAGGGCCAATGTTGAAAAACTGTTTTTT

len: 14
v_gene: TRBV19
j_gene: TRBJ2-2
abundance: .
d_gene: TRBD2
CDR3aa: CASSSGLANGELFF
CDR3nt: TGTGCCAGTAGTTCCGGACTAGCCAACGGGGAGCTGTTTTTT

len: 14
v_gene: TRBV5-1
j_gene: TRBJ2-5
abundance: .
d_gene: TRBD1
CDR3aa: CASSWTGGRETQYF
CDR3nt: TGCGCCAGCAGCTGGACAGGGGGCAGGGAGACCCAGTACTTC

len: 15
v_gene: TRBV28
j_gene: TRBJ1-2
abundance: .
d_gene: TRBD1
CDR3aa: CASSFSPGQGHGYTF
CDR3nt: TGTGCCAGCAGTTTCTCCCCGGGACAGGGACATGGCTACACCTTC

len: 14
v_gene: TRBV30
j_gene: TRBJ1-5
abundance: .
d_gene: .
CDR3aa: CAWSVQSGGQPQHF
CDR3nt: TGTGCCTGGAGTGTACAGTCAGGCGGGCAGCCCCAGCATTTT

len: 14
v_gene: TRBV6-5
j_gene: TRBJ2-5
abundance: .
d_gene: .
CDR3aa: CASSLTDLQETQYF
CDR3nt: TGTGCCAGCAGTTTGACAGATCTCCAAGAGACCCAGTACTTC